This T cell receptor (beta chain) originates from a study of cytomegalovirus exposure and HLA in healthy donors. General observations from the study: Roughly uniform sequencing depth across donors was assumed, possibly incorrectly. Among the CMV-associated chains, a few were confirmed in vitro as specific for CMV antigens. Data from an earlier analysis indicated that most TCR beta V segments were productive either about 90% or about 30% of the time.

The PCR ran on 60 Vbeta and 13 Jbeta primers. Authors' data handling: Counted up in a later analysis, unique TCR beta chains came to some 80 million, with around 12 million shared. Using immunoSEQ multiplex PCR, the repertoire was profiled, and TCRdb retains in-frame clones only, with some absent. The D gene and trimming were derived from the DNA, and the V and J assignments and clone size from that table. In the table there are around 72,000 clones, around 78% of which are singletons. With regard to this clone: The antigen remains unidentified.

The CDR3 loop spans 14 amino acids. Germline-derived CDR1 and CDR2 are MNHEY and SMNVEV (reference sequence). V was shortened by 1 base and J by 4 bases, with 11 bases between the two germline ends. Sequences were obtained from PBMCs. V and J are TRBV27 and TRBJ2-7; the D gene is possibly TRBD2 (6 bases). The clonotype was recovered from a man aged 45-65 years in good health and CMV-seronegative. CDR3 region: CASSLYGSVYEQYV. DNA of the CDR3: TGTGCCAGCAGTTTATACGGGAGTGTGTACGAGCAGTACGTC.